This TCR beta chain was retrieved from a study of regulatory T cells in long-lasting Graves disease. Time point defined: persistent/refractory GD, antithyroid drugs over 5 years with positive TRAb. Extracted PBMC RNA gave rise to the TCR library. The CDR3 length is 14 residues. In germline, CDR1 is LNHDA, CDR2 SQIVND (reference sequence). J lost 6 bases, V lost 3 bases, and 7 bases had no gene match. The TCR beta library used iRepertoire HTBI primers with Arm-PCR amplification of CDR3. Authors' data handling: The study identified around 62 TRBV and approximately 15 TRBJ segments across samples. A single record per CDR3 protein comes from TCRdb applying MiXCR to the multiplex PCR reads. For this entry, the V and J calls and clone size follow TCRdb and not the study's own pipeline. The top ten hold approximately 25% of the sample, which has a few hundred thousand distinct CDR3 sequences, roughly a quarter seen once.

Study observations and caveats: Rather than thyroid tissue, only peripheral blood underwent study. Accuracy was possibly reduced by small sample size. Preferential use of TRBV28, TRBJ1-2 and TRBJ2-5 was seen in persistent disease.

This clonotype was recorded many times. The antigen is undetermined. J is TRBJ1-1 and V is TRBV19; 7 bases are shared with TRBD1. The sample consisted of peripheral blood mononuclear cells (PBMCs), taken when the disease was refractory, from a patient treated with antithyroid drugs. This clonotype was obtained from a female donor with Graves disease. The CDR3 sequence: CASSIGRGKAEAFF. The CDR3 coding sequence is TGTGCCAGTAGTATCGGCAGGGGGAAGGCTGAAGCTTTCTTT.